This T cell receptor beta chain was sequenced for a study of cytomegalovirus exposure and HLA in healthy donors. Germline-derived CDR1 and CDR2 are SEHNR and FQNEAQ (reference sequence). Between the trimmed V and J ends, which lost 4 bases and 6 bases, there was a span of 18 bases. This CDR3 region has 15 residues. Both 60 Vbeta primers and 13 Jbeta primers went into the PCR. TCRdb's copy holds only in-frame clones and misses some; the assay was immunoSEQ multiplex PCR. The table lists 70,000 or so clones, roughly 71% of them singletons. Findings of the study overall: Per a prior analysis, the majority of TCR beta V segments were productive roughly 87% or roughly 30% of the time. According to a later analysis, most TCR beta chains associated with CMV appeared HLA-restricted. Immune exposure data for these donors was limited to CMV serostatus.

Concerning this clone itself: Its antigen is not identified.

This TCR was sampled from an older woman in good health and CMV-seropositive. Sequencing was carried out using PBMCs. This sequence joins TRBV7-9 and TRBJ2-5; D may be TRBD2 (6 bases). The CDR3 DNA reads TGTGCCAGCAGCTCGGACGGGGGAGGTCGAAAGACCCAGTACTTC. This codes for CASSSDGGGRKTQYF.